One TCR beta chain is described in this entry. The antigen remains unidentified. The sample originates from a study of somatic mutations in cytotoxic T cells in rheumatoid arthritis. Study results and limitations: A largest CD8+ clone above 20% of CD8+ cells occurred in about an eighth of the roughly 60 patients.

Germline V lookup: CDR1 LNHNV, CDR2 YYDKDF (reference sequence). The CDR3 totals 14 residues. V lost 3 bases and J 4 bases, leaving 13 bases between the germline ends. Sequenced by immunoSEQ multiplex PCR; TCRdb stores in-frame clones only, minus some. Of about 6,700 clones in the sample, less than 75% are singletons; the top ten hold 42%. This receptor was obtained from a man in his forties in good health. Sequenced material: CD8+ T cells sorted from blood. The chain carries TRBV15 and TRBJ2-7; D is perhaps TRBD1 or TRBD2 (7 bases each). CDR3 loop: CATSRGGTDYEQYF. The DNA of the CDR3 is TGTGCCACCAGCAGGGGGGGGACAGATTACGAGCAGTACTTC.